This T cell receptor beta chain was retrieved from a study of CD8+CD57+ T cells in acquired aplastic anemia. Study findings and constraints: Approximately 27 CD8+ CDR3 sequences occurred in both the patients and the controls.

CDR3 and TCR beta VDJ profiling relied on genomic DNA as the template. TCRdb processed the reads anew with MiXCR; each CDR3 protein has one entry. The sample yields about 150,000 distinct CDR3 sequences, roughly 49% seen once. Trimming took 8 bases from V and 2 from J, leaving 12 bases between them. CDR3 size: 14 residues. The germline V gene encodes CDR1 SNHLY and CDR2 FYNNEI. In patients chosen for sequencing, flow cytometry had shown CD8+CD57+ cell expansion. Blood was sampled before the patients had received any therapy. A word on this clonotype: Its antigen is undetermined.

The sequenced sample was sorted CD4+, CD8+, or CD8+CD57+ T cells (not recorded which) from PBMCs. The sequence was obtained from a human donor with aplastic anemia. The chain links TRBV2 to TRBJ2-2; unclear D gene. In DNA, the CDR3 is TGTGCCAGCTCCTCCCTTATCAACACCGGGGAGCTGTTTTTT. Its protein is CASSSLINTGELFF.